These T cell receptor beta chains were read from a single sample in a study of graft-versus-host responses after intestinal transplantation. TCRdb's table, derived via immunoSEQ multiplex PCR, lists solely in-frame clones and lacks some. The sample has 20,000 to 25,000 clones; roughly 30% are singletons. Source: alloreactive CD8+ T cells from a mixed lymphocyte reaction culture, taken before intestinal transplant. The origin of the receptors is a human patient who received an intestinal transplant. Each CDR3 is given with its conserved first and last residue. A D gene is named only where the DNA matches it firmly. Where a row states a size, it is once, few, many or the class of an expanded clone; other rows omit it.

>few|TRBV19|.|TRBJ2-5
CASSMGHNLQETQYF
TGTGCCAGTAGTATGGGACACAACCTACAAGAGACCCAGTACTTC
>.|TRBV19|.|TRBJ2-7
CASSPGAGHYEQYF
TGTGCCAGTAGTCCTGGGGCAGGGCACTACGAGCAGTACTTC
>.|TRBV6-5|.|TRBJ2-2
CASGQHRVSGELFF
TGTGCCAGCGGACAGCACAGGGTCAGCGGGGAGCTGTTTTTT
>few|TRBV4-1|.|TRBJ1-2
CASSQERAANYGYTF
TGCGCCAGCAGCCAAGAAAGAGCGGCAAACTATGGCTACACCTTC
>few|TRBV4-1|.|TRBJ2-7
CASSHALGSEQYF
TGCGCCAGCAGCCACGCGCTAGGGTCTGAGCAGTACTTC
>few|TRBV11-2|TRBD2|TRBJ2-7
CASSLWEGSGDEQYF
TGTGCCAGCAGCCTCTGGGAGGGGTCGGGGGACGAGCAGTACTTC
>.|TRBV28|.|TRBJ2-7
CASSLFFQRPYYEQYF
TGTGCCAGCAGTTTATTTTTCCAGCGGCCGTACTACGAGCAGTACTTC
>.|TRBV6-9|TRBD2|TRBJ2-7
CASSYLLAGLGEQYF
TGTGCCAGCAGTTACCTCCTAGCGGGATTAGGTGAGCAGTACTTC
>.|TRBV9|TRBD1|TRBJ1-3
CASSVGQASGNTIYF
TGTGCCAGCAGCGTGGGACAGGCCTCTGGAAACACCATATATTTT
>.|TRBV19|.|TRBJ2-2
CASSMNTGELFF
TGTGCCAGTAGTATGAACACCGGGGAGCTGTTTTTT
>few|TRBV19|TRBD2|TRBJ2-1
CASSMAGGPYNEQFF
TGTGCCAGTAGTATGGCGGGGGGGCCCTACAATGAGCAGTTCTTC
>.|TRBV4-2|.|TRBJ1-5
CASSQEPGAGQPQHF
TGTGCCAGCAGCCAAGAACCGGGGGCGGGTCAGCCCCAGCATTTT
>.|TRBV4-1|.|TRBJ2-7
CASSQVWGREQYF
TGCGCCAGCAGCCAAGTTTGGGGGAGAGAGCAGTACTTC
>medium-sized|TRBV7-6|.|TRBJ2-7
CASSLADSRAYEQYF
TGTGCCAGCAGCTTAGCGGACAGCCGAGCCTACGAGCAGTACTTC
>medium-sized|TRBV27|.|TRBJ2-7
CASSLSGLAYEQYF
TGTGCCAGCAGTTTATCAGGACTCGCCTACGAGCAGTACTTC
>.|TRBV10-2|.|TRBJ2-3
CASSEGGGTTDTQYF
TGCGCCAGCAGTGAAGGAGGGGGGACCACAGATACGCAGTATTTT
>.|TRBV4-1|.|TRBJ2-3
CASSQDPDGNTQYF
TGCGCCAGCAGCCAAGACCCGGACGGCAATACGCAGTATTTT
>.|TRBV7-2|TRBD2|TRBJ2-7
CASSRRLAGTAEQYF
TGTGCCAGCAGCCGCCGACTAGCGGGAACAGCCGAGCAGTACTTC
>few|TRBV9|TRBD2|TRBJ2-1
CASSVVGGALHEQFF
TGTGCCAGCAGCGTAGTCGGGGGGGCCCTACATGAGCAGTTCTTC
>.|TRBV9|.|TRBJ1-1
CASSGAGDYDLTEAFF
TGTGCCAGCAGCGGGGCGGGGGACTATGATCTCACTGAAGCTTTCTTT
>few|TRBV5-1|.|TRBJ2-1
CASSLRPLDEQFF
TGCGCCAGCAGCCTGAGGCCCCTCGATGAGCAGTTCTTC
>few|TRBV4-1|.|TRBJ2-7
CASSLPDGTYEQYF
TGCGCCAGCAGCCTTCCTGACGGAACCTACGAGCAGTACTTC
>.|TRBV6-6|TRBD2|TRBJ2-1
CASSLAGNEQFF
TGTGCCAGCAGTCTAGCGGGAAATGAGCAGTTCTTC
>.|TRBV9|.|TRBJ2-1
CASSSGNYNEQFF
TGTGCCAGCAGTTCGGGAAATTACAATGAGCAGTTCTTC
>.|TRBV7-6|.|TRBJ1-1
CASSPGGGTEAFF
TGTGCCAGCAGCCCAGGCGGGGGCACTGAAGCTTTCTTT
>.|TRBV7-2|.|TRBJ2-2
CASSLGSTDTGELFF
TGTGCCAGCAGCTTAGGGTCTACGGACACCGGGGAGCTGTTTTTT
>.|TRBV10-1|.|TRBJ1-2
CASSESRWYGYTF
TGCGCCAGCAGTGAGTCGAGATGGTATGGCTACACCTTC
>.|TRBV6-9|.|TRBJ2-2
CASSYSTGAGELFF
TGTGCCAGCAGTTACTCAACCGGGGCCGGGGAGCTGTTTTTT
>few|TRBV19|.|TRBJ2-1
CASSIGLSSYNEQFF
TGTGCCAGTAGTATAGGACTAAGCTCCTACAATGAGCAGTTCTTC
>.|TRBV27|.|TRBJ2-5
CASSLSWGVETQYF
TGTGCCAGCAGTTTATCCTGGGGGGTAGAGACCCAGTACTTC
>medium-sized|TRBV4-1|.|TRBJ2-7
CASSLRGEQYF
TGCGCCAGCAGCCTCCGGGGGGAGCAGTACTTC
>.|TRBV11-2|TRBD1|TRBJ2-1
CASNYMGDRGQNEQFF
TGTGCCAGCAACTACATGGGGGACAGGGGGCAGAATGAGCAGTTCTTC
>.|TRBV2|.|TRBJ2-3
CASGPPRDTQYF
TGTGCCAGCGGACCCCCACGAGATACGCAGTATTTT
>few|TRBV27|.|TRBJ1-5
CASSLSEGQPQHF
TGTGCCAGCAGTTTATCGGAGGGGCAGCCCCAGCATTTT
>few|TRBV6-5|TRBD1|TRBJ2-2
CASTPGQDTGELFF
TGTGCCAGCACCCCGGGACAGGACACCGGGGAGCTGTTTTTT
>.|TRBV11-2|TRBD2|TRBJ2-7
CASSSRSGSWSYEQYF
TGTGCCAGCAGCTCCCGTAGCGGGAGTTGGTCCTACGAGCAGTACTTC
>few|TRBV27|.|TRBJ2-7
CASSLTPARNEQYF
TGTGCCAGCAGTTTAACCCCCGCTCGGAACGAGCAGTACTTC
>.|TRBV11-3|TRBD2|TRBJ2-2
CASSSTSGVTGELFF
TGTGCCAGCAGCTCGACTAGCGGGGTTACCGGGGAGCTGTTTTTT
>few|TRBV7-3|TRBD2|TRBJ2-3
CASSSMAGGPGDTQYF
TGTGCCAGCAGCTCCATGGCGGGAGGGCCGGGAGATACGCAGTATTTT
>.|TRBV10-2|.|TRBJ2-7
CASSEAATGIWQYF
TGCGCCAGCAGTGAGGCCGCGACCGGGATCTGGCAGTACTTC